The 5 T cell receptor beta chains reported below all come from one sample, sequenced in a study of cytomegalovirus exposure and HLA in healthy donors (TCRdb year 2017). Library method: the immunoSEQ multiplex PCR assay. The multiplex PCR relied on a mix of 60 forward primers for TCR Vbeta segments and 13 reverse primers for TCR Jbeta segments. The table comes from immuneACCESS by way of TCRdb, which keeps in-frame sequences with V and J called. Part of the clones is missing from these tables; in studies checked, under half for an unresolved V gene and the rest for unknown reasons. This sample lists some 170,000 clones; about 77% were detected once. The top ten clones comprise less than 3.5% of the sample. Material: PBMCs. These receptors were collected from a female donor in good health and CMV-seronegative.

The chain combines TRBV5-6 with TRBJ2-2, with 8 bases lining up with TRBD1. V dropped 5 bases and J dropped 4; count of bases not matched to a gene: 10. The CDR3 sequence is 16 residues long. The germline V gene has CDR1 SGHDT and CDR2 YYEEEE. The CDR3 region has the DNA TGTGCCAGCAGGCGAAACGACAGGGGAATCACCGGGGAGCTGTTTTTT. Translation gives CASRRNDRGITGELFF.

This chain uses TRBV30 with TRBJ2-5; a weak D match, TRBD1 (6 bases). The better agreement between TRBJ2-7 and the DNA end casts doubt on the J call. CDR1 is GTSNPN, CDR2 SVGIG, per germline (reference sequence). This CDR3 is 12 amino acids long. The CDR3 coding sequence is TGTGCCCTGGACAGCTTTTGGTACGAGCAGTACTTC. It specifies CALDSFWYEQYF.

The V call is TRBV10-3, the J call TRBJ1-1; 9 bases fit TRBD1. V shed 0 bases, J shed 4 bases, and the junction held 3 bases outside the gene matches. CDR1 and CDR2 (germline): ENHRY, SYGVKD. The CDR3 spans 15 residues. The CDR3 loop is CAISESAGQGTEAFF. CDR3 coding DNA: TGTGCCATCAGTGAGTCTGCGGGACAGGGCACTGAAGCTTTCTTT.

The chain employs TRBV2 and TRBJ1-5; D not certain. Per germline, CDR1 SNHLY and CDR2 FYNNEI. V was trimmed by 4 bases and J by 7 bases, leaving 14 bases between them. This CDR3 has 14 amino acids. CDR3 sequence reads: CASSGRTGGQPQHF. The DNA for the CDR3 is TGTGCCAGCAGTGGGAGGACCGGTGGCCAGCCCCAGCATTTT.

V and J are TRBV28 and TRBJ1-5, with 7 bases fitting TRBD1. Germline V lookup: CDR1 MDHEN, CDR2 SYDVKM. This CDR3 has 15 residues. V lost 4 bases, J lost 6 bases, and 9 bases stayed unmatched. In DNA, the CDR3 is TGTGCCAGCAGTTACGTGGACAGGCGGGGTCAGCCCCAGCATTTT. It yields the protein CASSYVDRRGQPQHF.